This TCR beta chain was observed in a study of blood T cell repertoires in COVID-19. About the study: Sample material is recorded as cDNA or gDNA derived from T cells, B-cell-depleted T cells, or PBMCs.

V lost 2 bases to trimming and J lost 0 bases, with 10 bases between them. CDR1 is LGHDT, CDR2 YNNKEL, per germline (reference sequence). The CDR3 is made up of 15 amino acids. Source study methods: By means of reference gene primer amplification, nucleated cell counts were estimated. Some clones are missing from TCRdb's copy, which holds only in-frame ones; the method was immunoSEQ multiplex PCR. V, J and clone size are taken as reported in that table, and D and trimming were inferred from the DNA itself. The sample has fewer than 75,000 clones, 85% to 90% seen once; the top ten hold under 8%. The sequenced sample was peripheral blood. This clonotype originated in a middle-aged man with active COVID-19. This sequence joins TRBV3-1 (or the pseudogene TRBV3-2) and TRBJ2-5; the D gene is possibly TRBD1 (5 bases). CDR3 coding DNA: TGTGCCAGCAGCCAAAAACTCAGGGACCAAGAGACCCAGTACTTC. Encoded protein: CASSQKLRDQETQYF.